A selection of T cell receptor beta chains follows, all from one sample in a study of blood T cell repertoires in COVID-19. Measured with immunoSEQ multiplex PCR; TCRdb has only the in-frame clones, and not every one. The sample shows fewer than 350,000 clones, around 89% of them seen only once. The sample consisted of PBMCs or T cells enriched from blood (not recorded which). These receptors all stem from a young woman with acute COVID-19. The CDR3 runs from the conserved cysteine through the conserved F or W. D genes are given only for firm matches. Where a row states a size, it is once, few, many or the class of an expanded clone; other rows omit it.

D gene,V gene,CDR3 length,J gene,clone size,CDR3 protein,CDR3 DNA
TRBD1,TRBV7-8,17,TRBJ2-2,-,CASSPMGQGAGTGELFF,TGTGCCAGCAGCCCAATGGGACAGGGGGCGGGCACCGGGGAGCTGTTTTTT
-,TRBV7-3,13,TRBJ2-3,-,CASSEQFTDTQYF,TGTGCCAGCAGCGAGCAATTCACAGATACGCAGTATTTT
TRBD2,TRBV7-9,15,TRBJ2-1,-,CASSQTSGVNNEQFF,TGTGCCAGCAGCCAGACTAGCGGGGTGAACAATGAGCAGTTCTTC
TRBD1,TRBV2,17,TRBJ1-2,-,CASSLGTGHRSGYGYTF,TGTGCCAGCAGTTTAGGGACAGGTCACAGATCAGGCTATGGCTACACCTTC
-,TRBV28,14,TRBJ1-1,-,CATSRLGGDTEAFF,TGTGCCACCTCGCGGCTCGGGGGGGACACTGAAGCTTTCTTT
TRBD1,TRBV7-8,17,TRBJ2-7,-,CASSSRGGQGNSYEQYF,TGTGCCAGCAGCTCTAGGGGGGGACAGGGGAACTCCTACGAGCAGTACTTC
TRBD2,TRBV27,15,TRBJ2-1,-,CASTLTSGVYNEQFF,TGTGCCAGCACCCTTACTAGCGGAGTCTACAATGAGCAGTTCTTC
-,TRBV10-1,16,TRBJ2-2,-,CASSEYPSRNTGELFF,TGCGCCAGCAGTGAATATCCGAGCCGGAACACCGGGGAGCTGTTTTTT
-,TRBV28,14,TRBJ2-7,once,CASSTPNRAWQQYF,TGTGCCAGCAGTACTCCAAACAGAGCCTGGCAGCAGTACTTC
-,TRBV6-5,13,TRBJ1-1,-,CASKDPRRTEAFF,TGTGCCAGCAAAGACCCCCGGCGGACTGAAGCTTTCTTT
-,TRBV7-2,15,TRBJ1-3,-,CASSGPGQSGNTIYF,TGTGCCAGCAGCGGCCCTGGACAGTCTGGAAACACCATATATTTT
TRBD1,TRBV3-1/TRBV3-2,16,TRBJ1-1,-,CASSQVYRQGKGEAFF,TGTGCCAGCAGCCAAGTTTACAGACAGGGTAAGGGAGAAGCTTTCTTT
-,TRBV5-1,13,TRBJ1-2,-,CASSLGQSSIGTF,TGCGCCAGCAGCCTGGGACAATCCTCTATAGGAACCTTC
-,TRBV27,14,TRBJ1-2,-,CASSSSDSNYGYTF,TGTGCCAGCAGTTCCTCAGACTCTAACTATGGCTACACCTTC
TRBD2,TRBV5-5,17,TRBJ2-7,-,CASSSRLAGVLSYEQYF,TGTGCCAGCAGCTCAAGGCTAGCGGGAGTACTGTCCTACGAGCAGTACTTC
-,TRBV3-1/TRBV3-2,14,TRBJ1-2,-,CASSRGRANYGYTF,TGTGCCAGCAGCAGAGGCAGAGCTAACTATGGCTACACCTTC
-,TRBV2,12,TRBJ2-1,-,CASSDRGVRQFF,TGTGCCAGCAGTGACAGGGGGGTTCGGCAGTTCTTC
-,TRBV19,16,TRBJ2-2,-,CASSFRTGVNTGELFF,TGTGCCAGTAGTTTTAGGACTGGAGTGAACACCGGGGAGCTGTTTTTT
TRBD1,TRBV7-3,14,TRBJ2-1,-,CASRQGTGDNEQFF,TGTGCCAGCAGGCAAGGGACAGGGGACAATGAGCAGTTCTTC
TRBD1,TRBV18,16,TRBJ2-7,-,CASSNLGQVSSYEQYF,TGTGCCAGCTCAAACCTCGGACAGGTGAGCTCCTACGAGCAGTACTTC
TRBD1,TRBV7-9,13,TRBJ1-2,few,CASSWTGGRGYTF,TGTGCCAGCAGCTGGACAGGGGGGCGAGGCTACACCTTC
-,TRBV15,16,TRBJ1-3,-,CATSRELGGSGNTIYF,TGTGCCACCAGCAGAGAACTGGGGGGAAGTGGAAACACCATATATTTT
-,TRBV4-2,17,TRBJ2-3,-,CASSQVRGTTKTDTQYF,TGTGCCAGCAGCCAAGTACGGGGGACGACAAAGACAGATACGCAGTATTTT
TRBD1,TRBV5-4,14,TRBJ2-7,once,CASSLGQGIYEQYF,TGTGCCAGCAGCTTAGGACAGGGGATTTACGAGCAGTACTTC
TRBD1,TRBV28,19,TRBJ1-1,-,CASSLLRPGRTGRDTEAFF,TGTGCCAGCAGTTTATTAAGGCCCGGGCGGACAGGTCGGGACACTGAAGCTTTCTTT
TRBD2,TRBV7-3,15,TRBJ2-7,-,CASSLDSGWAYEQYF,TGTGCCAGCAGCTTGGATAGCGGGTGGGCCTACGAGCAGTACTTC
-,TRBV11-3,12,TRBJ2-7,-,CASSLDQTVQYF,TGTGCCAGCAGCTTAGACCAGACTGTGCAGTACTTC
TRBD1,TRBV4-2,17,TRBJ2-3,-,CASSQASGQGRAYTQYF,TGTGCCAGCAGCCAAGCCTCGGGACAGGGTCGGGCATATACGCAGTATTTT
TRBD2,TRBV7-3,16,TRBJ2-2,-,CASSLTSGLGTGELFF,TGTGCCAGCAGCTTAACTAGCGGGCTAGGCACCGGGGAGCTGTTTTTT
-,TRBV6-2/TRBV6-3,12,TRBJ1-1,-,CASSYSKFQMAF,TGTGCCAGCAGTTACTCGAAATTCCAGATGGCCTTT
TRBD1,TRBV6-5,14,TRBJ2-7,-,CASSYSRQGYEQYF,TGTGCCAGCAGTTACTCCCGACAGGGCTACGAGCAGTACTTC
TRBD1,TRBV10-3,16,TRBJ2-7,-,CAISGHRQGRDYEQYF,TGTGCCATCAGTGGGCACCGACAGGGTCGGGACTACGAGCAGTACTTC
TRBD1,TRBV5-1,13,TRBJ1-1,-,CASGTDRAAEAFF,TGCGCCAGCGGGACGGACAGGGCAGCTGAAGCTTTCTTT
-,TRBV28,16,TRBJ1-4,-,CASSQGVLATNEKLFF,TGTGCCAGCAGTCAAGGGGTACTGGCAACTAATGAAAAACTGTTTTTT
TRBD2,TRBV13,16,TRBJ2-1,-,CASSRGLAGRYNEQFF,TGTGCCAGCAGCCGGGGACTAGCGGGCAGGTACAATGAGCAGTTCTTC
TRBD1,TRBV5-6,14,TRBJ1-2,-,CASRLRQGANGYTF,TGTGCCAGCAGGTTGAGACAGGGGGCGAACGGCTACACCTTC
TRBD1,TRBV18,16,TRBJ1-6,once,CASSPMATGRGSPLHF,TGTGCCAGCTCACCGATGGCGACAGGGCGGGGTTCACCCCTCCACTTT
TRBD2,TRBV9,16,TRBJ2-1,-,CASSVHGRAAYNEQFF,TGTGCCAGCAGCGTCCACGGGAGGGCCGCCTACAATGAGCAGTTCTTC
-,TRBV20-1,12,TRBJ2-5,-,CSASPGQETQYF,TGCAGTGCTAGTCCGGGGCAAGAGACCCAGTACTTC
-,TRBV5-1,14,TRBJ1-2,-,CASSLQAQGGGYTF,TGCGCCAGCAGCTTGCAGGCGCAGGGCGGCGGCTACACCTTC
TRBD1,TRBV7-2,17,TRBJ1-5,-,CASSPGGTGDSNQPQHF,TGTGCCAGCAGCCCCGGAGGGACAGGGGATAGCAATCAGCCCCAGCATTTT
-,TRBV28,12,TRBJ1-2,-,CASSLPDYGYTF,TGTGCCAGCAGTTTACCGGACTATGGCTACACCTTC
-,TRBV6-5,15,TRBJ1-4,-,CASRPGRGANEKLFF,TGTGCCAGCAGGCCAGGCCGGGGAGCTAATGAAAAACTGTTTTTT
-,TRBV24-1,12,TRBJ1-3,-,CATSDLRNTIYF,TGTGCCACCAGTGACCTAAGAAACACCATATATTTT
-,TRBV14,15,TRBJ2-7,-,CASSQGGTGSYEQYF,TGTGCCAGCAGCCAAGGCGGGACGGGCTCCTACGAGCAGTACTTC
-,TRBV9,13,TRBJ1-1,-,CASSVGSGTEAFF,TGTGCCAGCAGCGTAGGTTCCGGGACTGAAGCTTTCTTT
TRBD1,TRBV4-1,20,TRBJ2-7,-,CASTPLPRVTLWDRVEEQYF,TGCGCCAGCACCCCCCTCCCAAGAGTGACGCTCTGGGACAGGGTCGAGGAGCAGTACTTC
-,TRBV7-3,14,TRBJ2-3,-,CASSLRPGVDTQYF,TGTGCCAGCAGCTTACGTCCAGGGGTGGATACGCAGTATTTT
TRBD2,TRBV9,16,TRBJ2-3,-,CASSRLAGDISDTQYF,TGTGCCAGCAGCCGACTAGCGGGAGATATTTCAGATACGCAGTATTTT
TRBD1,TRBV7-9,18,TRBJ2-2,-,CASSLVYAGTGRTGELFF,TGTGCCAGCAGCTTAGTATACGCCGGGACAGGGAGGACCGGGGAGCTGTTTTTT
-,TRBV3-1/TRBV3-2,12,TRBJ2-7,-,CASSQIGYEQYF,TGTGCCAGCAGCCAAATCGGCTACGAGCAGTACTTC
TRBD1,TRBV5-4,15,TRBJ2-7,-,CASSRDRGSHYEQYF,TGTGCCAGCAGCAGGGACAGGGGGAGCCACTACGAGCAGTACTTC